This is a list of T cell receptor beta chains from one sample in a study of cytomegalovirus exposure and HLA in healthy donors. Sequencing was performed with immunoSEQ multiplex PCR; in TCRdb, only in-frame clones are kept and a portion is missing. The sample includes about 140,000 clones, roughly 79% of them seen just once. Sequenced: PBMCs. These receptors originate from a woman between 35 and 50 years old in good health and CMV-seronegative. CDR3s include the opening cysteine and the closing phenylalanine or tryptophan. The D gene is left open where the match is weak. The size of a clone is reported for some rows only, either as once, few or many, or as a class for expanded clones.

clone_size	v_call	d_call	j_call	cdr3_nt	cdr3_aa
.	TRBV10-3	TRBD1	TRBJ1-1	TGTGCCATCAGTGACCGGGACAGGGCGGGCACTGAAGCTTTCTTT	CAISDRDRAGTEAFF
.	TRBV28	.	TRBJ1-5	TGTGCCAGCAATTCATTGTCAGGGGAAATTCAGCCCCAGCATTTT	CASNSLSGEIQPQHF
.	TRBV5-1	.	TRBJ2-7	TGCGCCAGCAGCTTAGAGGGGACAACCTACGAGCAGTACTTC	CASSLEGTTYEQYF
.	TRBV29-1	.	TRBJ2-7	TGCAGCGTTGGAGGCACGTACTACGAGCAGTACTTC	CSVGGTYYEQYF
once	TRBV7-2	.	TRBJ1-1	TGTGCCAGCAGCCAAACAAAGGCCGCGGCTGAAGCTTTCTTT	CASSQTKAAAEAFF
.	TRBV5-1	.	TRBJ2-3	TGCGCCAGCAGCTCGATGGGGCATGAATCGGATACGCAGTATTTT	CASSSMGHESDTQYF
.	TRBV4-2	.	TRBJ2-3	TGTGCCAGCAGCCAGGTAGCCCCTGCCACCACAGATACGCAGTATTTT	CASSQVAPATTDTQYF
.	TRBV7-2	.	TRBJ1-1	TGTGCCAGCAGCCCGGCGGTCTGGGACACTGAAGCTTTCTTT	CASSPAVWDTEAFF
.	TRBV7-2	TRBD1	TRBJ2-1	TGTGCCAGCAGCTTAGTAGGACAGGCTTACAATGAGCAGTTCTTC	CASSLVGQAYNEQFF
.	TRBV9	TRBD2	TRBJ2-1	TGTGCCAGCAGCGTAGGGGGGGGGAGCTCCTACAATGAGCAGTTCTTC	CASSVGGGSSYNEQFF
.	TRBV4-1	.	TRBJ1-1	TGCGCCAGCAGCCAAGATAGCCAGAACACTGAAGCTTTCTTT	CASSQDSQNTEAFF
few	TRBV7-2	.	TRBJ2-1	TGTGCCAGCAGCTTATCGAGGGAAAATGAGCAGTTCTTC	CASSLSRENEQFF
.	TRBV2	TRBD1	TRBJ2-7	TGTGCCAGCAGTGTCGACCGGGACAGGGACTACGAGCAGTACTTC	CASSVDRDRDYEQYF
.	TRBV28	TRBD1	TRBJ1-1	TGTGCCAGCAGTCCACCGACAGGGGGCGCGAGTGAAGCTTTCTTT	CASSPPTGGASEAFF
few	TRBV5-6	TRBD2	TRBJ2-7	TGTGCCAGCAGCTTGGAGGCTAGCGGAGTCACCTACGAGCAGTACTTC	CASSLEASGVTYEQYF
.	TRBV15	.	TRBJ1-3	TGTGCCACCAGCAATCTTTACAGCTCTGGAAACACCATATATTTT	CATSNLYSSGNTIYF
.	TRBV28	TRBD2	TRBJ2-2	TGTGCCAGCAGCGGGGGGGGGTCTAACACCGGGGAGCTGTTTTTT	CASSGGGSNTGELFF
once	TRBV28	.	TRBJ1-4	TGTGCCAGCAGAAATAGGGGAGGAGAAAAACTGTTTTTT	CASRNRGGEKLFF
.	TRBV28	.	TRBJ2-7	TGTGCCAGCACAACGGTGCCCTACTACGAGCAGTACTTC	CASTTVPYYEQYF
.	TRBV4-2	.	TRBJ2-1	TGTGCCAGCAGAGAAAACCGGGAGTTCAGTGAGCAGTTCTTC	CASRENREFSEQFF
.	TRBV28	TRBD1	TRBJ1-4	TGTGCCAGCAGTTCCCCGGGGGGACAGGGGGAAAAACTGTTTTTT	CASSSPGGQGEKLFF
.	TRBV2	TRBD1	TRBJ1-1	TGTGCCACCAAATCGACAGGGGGCTCGACTGAAGCTTTCTTT	CATKSTGGSTEAFF
.	TRBV5-3	TRBD1	TRBJ1-1	TGTGCCAGAAGCTCGGGGACAGGGACTCCAAGGGCCACTGAAGCTTTCTTT	CARSSGTGTPRATEAFF
.	TRBV6-5	TRBD1	TRBJ1-2	TGTGCCAGTCTGGGACAGAACTATGGCTACACCTTC	CASLGQNYGYTF
.	TRBV7-9	TRBD1	TRBJ1-2	TGTGCCAGCAGCTCACAGGGGGCGGGAGGCTACACCTTC	CASSSQGAGGYTF
.	TRBV9	.	TRBJ1-1	TGTGCCAGCAGCGGGAACAGGTCTGACACTGAAGCTTTCTTT	CASSGNRSDTEAFF
.	TRBV19	.	TRBJ2-1	TGTGCCAGTAGTATCAGCTACAATGAGCAGTTCTTC	CASSISYNEQFF
.	TRBV9	.	TRBJ1-1	TGTGCCAGCAGCGCCGGACATCTGGGCACTGAAGCTTTCTTT	CASSAGHLGTEAFF
.	TRBV18	.	TRBJ2-7	TGTGCCAGCTCCCCTCCGGGTAGAGCAGCCTACGAGCAGTACTTC	CASSPPGRAAYEQYF
once	TRBV2	.	TRBJ1-2	TGTGCCAGCAGTGAATTGACAGCAGACTATGGCTACACCTTC	CASSELTADYGYTF
few	TRBV28	TRBD1	TRBJ1-5	TGTGCCAGCAGTTATGGCAGGGGGTCGAGTCAGCCCCAGCATTTT	CASSYGRGSSQPQHF
few	TRBV30	.	TRBJ2-1	TGTGCCTGGAGTGTCGGTTACAATGAGCAGTTCTTC	CAWSVGYNEQFF
.	TRBV7-9	TRBD1	TRBJ2-7	TGTGCCAGCAGCTCGGGGACAGGCTTAAGGCAGTACTTC	CASSSGTGLRQYF
.	TRBV25-1	.	TRBJ1-6	TGTGCCAGCAGTGAAGCCAGGGTGAATTCACCCCTCCACTTT	CASSEARVNSPLHF
.	TRBV7-3	.	TRBJ1-1	TGTGCCAGCAGCTTAGGGGCTACTGAAGCTTTCTTT	CASSLGATEAFF
.	TRBV28	TRBD1	TRBJ2-1	TGTGCCAGCAATCATCGACAGGGGTGGAATGAGCAGTTCTTC	CASNHRQGWNEQFF
.	TRBV6-5	TRBD2	TRBJ2-1	TGTGCCAGCAGTCTGACTAGCGGCAGCTACAATGAGCAGTTCTTC	CASSLTSGSYNEQFF
few	TRBV10-2	TRBD1	TRBJ2-2	TGCGCCAGCAGACGGACAGGGGGCACCGGGGAGCTGTTTTTT	CASRRTGGTGELFF
.	TRBV13	.	TRBJ2-5	TGTGCCAGCAGCCTAAGGGGCGGGGCGGAGACCCAGTACTTC	CASSLRGGAETQYF